This T cell receptor (beta chain) was recorded in a study of control samples from healthy donors and cancer patients (dated by TCRdb to 2020 to 2021). The CDR3 covers 13 residues, taking in both the cysteine and the phenylalanine. The entry retains the CDR3 DNA only, 39 bases that are in frame from base 1. V ends up 7 bases short and J 5 bases short, with an unmatched junction base count of 5. The germline V gene sets CDR1 to SNHLY and CDR2 to FYNNEI. Library generation was performed with the immunoSEQ multiplex PCR assay. What TCRdb holds here is the immuneACCESS table cut down to in-frame rearrangements. Part of the clones is not present; checked against another copy, under half of the missing clones reflect an unresolved V gene, and the others are unexplained. The sample has fewer than 120,000 clones on record, roughly 88% of them singletons. The top ten hold about 3.7% of the sample. As concerns this clone: It lacks a known antigen. It has no much larger one-base neighbor in the sample; base qualities were not kept.

Sequencing was performed on PBMCs. The rearrangement joined TRBV2 to TRBJ2-7; 10 bases in the junction line up with TRBD2. This sequence originates from a woman aged 60 to 75 with lung cancer. The CDR3 region: CASTGTSVNEQYF. The DNA is as follows: TGTGCCAGCACCGGGACTAGCGTAAACGAGCAGTACTTC.